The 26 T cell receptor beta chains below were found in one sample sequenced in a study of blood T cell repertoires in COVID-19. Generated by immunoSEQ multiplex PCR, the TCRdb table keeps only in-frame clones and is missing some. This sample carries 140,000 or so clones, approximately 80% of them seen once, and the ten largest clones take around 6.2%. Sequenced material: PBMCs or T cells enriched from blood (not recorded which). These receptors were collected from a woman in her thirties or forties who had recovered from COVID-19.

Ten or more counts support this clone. The CDR3 reads CASSQREAGGNEQFF. Written as DNA, the CDR3 is TGCGCCAGCAGCCAACGGGAAGCGGGGGGCAATGAGCAGTTCTTC. The J gene is TRBJ2-1, the V gene TRBV4-1; 9 bases map to TRBD2. CDR3 size: 15 residues. CDR1 and CDR2 from the germline V gene are MGHRA and YSYEKL. The V gene end was trimmed by 2 bases and the J gene end by 6 bases; junction bases not matched to a gene: 5.

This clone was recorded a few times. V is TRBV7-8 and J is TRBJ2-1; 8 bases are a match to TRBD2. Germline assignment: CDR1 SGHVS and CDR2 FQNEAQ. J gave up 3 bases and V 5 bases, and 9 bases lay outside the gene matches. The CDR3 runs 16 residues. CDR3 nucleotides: TGTGCCAGCAGCCCACGGGGGAGCGGGGGCTACAATGAGCAGTTCTTC. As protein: CASSPRGSGGYNEQFF.

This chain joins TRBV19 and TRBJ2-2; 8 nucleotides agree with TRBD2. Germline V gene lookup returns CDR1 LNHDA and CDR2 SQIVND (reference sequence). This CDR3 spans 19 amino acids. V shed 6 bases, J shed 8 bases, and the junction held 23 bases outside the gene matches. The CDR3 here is CASSSRGPFREGQVGELFF. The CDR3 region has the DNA TGTGCCAGTAGCTCCAGGGGCCCTTTTCGGGAGGGCCAGGTTGGGGAGCTGTTTTTT.

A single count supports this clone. The CDR3 region has the DNA TGTGCCACCTCAAGACAGGGCATTGAAAAACTGTTTTTT. It is translated as CATSRQGIEKLFF. This chain connects TRBV19 to TRBJ1-4; 7 bases fit TRBD1. The CDR3 extends over 13 amino acids. J gave up 7 bases and V 10 bases, and 9 bases lay outside the gene matches. Germline V gives CDR1 LNHDA, CDR2 SQIVND (reference sequence).

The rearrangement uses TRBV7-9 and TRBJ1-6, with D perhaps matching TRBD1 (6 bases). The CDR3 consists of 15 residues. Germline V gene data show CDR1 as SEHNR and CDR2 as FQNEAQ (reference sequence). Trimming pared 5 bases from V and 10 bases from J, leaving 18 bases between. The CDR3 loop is CASSALRGFDSPLHF. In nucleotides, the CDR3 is TGTGCCAGCAGCGCTCTCAGGGGCTTTGACTCACCCCTCCACTTT.

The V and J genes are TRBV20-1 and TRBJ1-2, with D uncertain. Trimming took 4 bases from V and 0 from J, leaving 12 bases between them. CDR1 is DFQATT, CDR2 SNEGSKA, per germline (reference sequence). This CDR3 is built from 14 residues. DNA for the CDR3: TGCAGTGCTATTGAATACCCTACTAACTATGGCTACACCTTC. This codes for CSAIEYPTNYGYTF.

In nucleotides, the CDR3 is TGTGCCATCAGTGAGTCGAGCGATATTGGAAACACCATATATTTT. It yields the protein CAISESSDIGNTIYF. The rearrangement uses TRBV10-3 and TRBJ1-3; D not certain. V lost 0 bases, J lost 3 bases, and 9 bases lay in between. The germline V gene has CDR1 ENHRY and CDR2 SYGVKD. The CDR3 length is 15 residues.

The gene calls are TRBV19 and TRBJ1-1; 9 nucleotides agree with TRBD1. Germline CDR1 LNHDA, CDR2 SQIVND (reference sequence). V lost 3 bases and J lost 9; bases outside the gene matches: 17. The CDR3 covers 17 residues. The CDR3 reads CASSITGGAEGLAKAFF. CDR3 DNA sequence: TGTGCCAGTAGTATCACAGGGGGCGCGGAGGGATTGGCTAAAGCTTTCTTT.

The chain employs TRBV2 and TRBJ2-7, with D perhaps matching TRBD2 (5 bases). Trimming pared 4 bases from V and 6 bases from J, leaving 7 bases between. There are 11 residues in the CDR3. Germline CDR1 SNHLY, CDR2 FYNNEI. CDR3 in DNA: TGTGCCAGCAGTGTACTAGGCGAGCAGTACTTC. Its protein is CASSVLGEQYF.

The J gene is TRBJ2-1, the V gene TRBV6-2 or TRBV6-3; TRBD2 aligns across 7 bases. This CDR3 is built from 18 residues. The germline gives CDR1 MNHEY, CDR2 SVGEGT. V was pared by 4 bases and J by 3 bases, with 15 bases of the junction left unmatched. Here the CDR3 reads CASSSSGKGVWGYNEQFF. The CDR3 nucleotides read TGTGCCAGCAGTTCAAGCGGGAAGGGTGTTTGGGGCTACAATGAGCAGTTCTTC.

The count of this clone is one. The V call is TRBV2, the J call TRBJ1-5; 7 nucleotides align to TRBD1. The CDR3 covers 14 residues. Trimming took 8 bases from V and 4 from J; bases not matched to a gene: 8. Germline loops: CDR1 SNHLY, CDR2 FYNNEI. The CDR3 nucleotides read TGTGCCAGCCAAGCCGGGACAGCAAATCAGCCCCAGCATTTT. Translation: CASQAGTANQPQHF.

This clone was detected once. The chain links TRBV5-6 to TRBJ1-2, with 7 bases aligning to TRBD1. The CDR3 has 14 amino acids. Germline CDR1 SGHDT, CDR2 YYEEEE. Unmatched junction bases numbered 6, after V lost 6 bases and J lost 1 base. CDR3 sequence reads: CASTKTGINYGYTF. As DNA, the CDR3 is TGTGCCAGCACCAAGACAGGGATTAACTATGGCTACACCTTC.

For the CDR3, the DNA is TGTGCCTGGAACCCGGACAGTTACTATGGGGGCTACACCTTC. This translates into CAWNPDSYYGGYTF. V usage is TRBV30 and J usage is TRBJ1-2; possible D gene TRBD1, 6 bases. The ends were cut back, 4 bases at V and 8 bases at J, with 20 bases in the middle. The CDR3 extends over 14 amino acids. Germline CDR1 GTSNPN, CDR2 SVGIG (reference sequence).

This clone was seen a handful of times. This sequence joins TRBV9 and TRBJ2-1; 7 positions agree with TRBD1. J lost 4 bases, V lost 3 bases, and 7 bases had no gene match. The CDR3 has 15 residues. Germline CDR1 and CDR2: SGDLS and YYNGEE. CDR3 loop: CASSATSGGYNEQFF. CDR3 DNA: TGTGCCAGCAGCGCGACTTCAGGGGGATACAATGAGCAGTTCTTC. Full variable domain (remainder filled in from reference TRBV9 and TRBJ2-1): DSGVTQTPKHLITATGQRVTLRCSPRSGDLSVYWYQQSLDQGLQFLIQYYNGEERAKGNILERFSAQQFPDLHSELNLSSLELGDSALYFCASSATSGGYNEQFFGPGTRLTVL.

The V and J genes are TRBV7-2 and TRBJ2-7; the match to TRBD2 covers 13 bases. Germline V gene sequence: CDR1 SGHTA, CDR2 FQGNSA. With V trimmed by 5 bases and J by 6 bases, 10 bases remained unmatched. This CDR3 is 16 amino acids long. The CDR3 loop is CASSRRTSGGAGEQYF. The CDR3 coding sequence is TGTGCCAGCAGCAGACGCACTAGCGGGGGGGCCGGCGAGCAGTACTTC.

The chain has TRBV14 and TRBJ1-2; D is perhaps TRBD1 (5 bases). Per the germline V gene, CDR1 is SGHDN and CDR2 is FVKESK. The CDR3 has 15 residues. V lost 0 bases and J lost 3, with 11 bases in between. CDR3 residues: CASSQEAGRDYGYTF. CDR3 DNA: TGTGCCAGCAGCCAAGAGGCAGGGCGTGACTATGGCTACACCTTC.

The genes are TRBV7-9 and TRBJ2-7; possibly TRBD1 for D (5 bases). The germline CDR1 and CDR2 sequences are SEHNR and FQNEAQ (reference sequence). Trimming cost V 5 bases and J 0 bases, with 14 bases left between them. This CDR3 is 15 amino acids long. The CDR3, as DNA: TGTGCCAGCAGCGGGCAAGGGGCGAGCTCCTACGAGCAGTACTTC. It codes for CASSGQGASSYEQYF.

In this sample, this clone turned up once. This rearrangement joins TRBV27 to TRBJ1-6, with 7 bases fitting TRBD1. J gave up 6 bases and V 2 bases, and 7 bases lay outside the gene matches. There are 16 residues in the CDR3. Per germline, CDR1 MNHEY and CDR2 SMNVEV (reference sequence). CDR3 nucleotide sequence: TGTGCCAGCAGTTTAGGTCCCGGGACAGTTAATTCACCCCTCCACTTT. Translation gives CASSLGPGTVNSPLHF.

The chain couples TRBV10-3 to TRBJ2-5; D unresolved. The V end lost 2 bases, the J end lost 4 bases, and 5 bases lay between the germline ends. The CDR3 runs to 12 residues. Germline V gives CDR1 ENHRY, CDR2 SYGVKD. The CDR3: CAISERGETQYF. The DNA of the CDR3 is TGTGCCATCAGTGAGCGCGGAGAGACCCAGTACTTC.

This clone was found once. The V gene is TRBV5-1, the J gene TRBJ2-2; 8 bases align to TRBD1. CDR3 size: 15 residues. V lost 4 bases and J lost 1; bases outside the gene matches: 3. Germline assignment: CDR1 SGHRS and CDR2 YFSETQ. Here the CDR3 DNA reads TGCGCCAGCAGCCCCGACAGGGGGAACACCGGGGAGCTGTTTTTT. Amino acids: CASSPDRGNTGELFF.

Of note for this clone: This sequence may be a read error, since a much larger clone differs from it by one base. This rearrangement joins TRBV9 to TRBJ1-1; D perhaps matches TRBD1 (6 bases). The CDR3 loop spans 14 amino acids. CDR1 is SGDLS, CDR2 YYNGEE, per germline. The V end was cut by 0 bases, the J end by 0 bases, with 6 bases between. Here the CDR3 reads CASSVGTVNTEAFF. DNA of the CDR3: TGTGCCAGCAGCGTAGGGACAGTGAACACTGAAGCTTTCTTT.

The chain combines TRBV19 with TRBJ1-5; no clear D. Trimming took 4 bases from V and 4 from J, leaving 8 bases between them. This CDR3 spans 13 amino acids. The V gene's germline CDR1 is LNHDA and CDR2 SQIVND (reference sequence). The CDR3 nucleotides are TGTGCCAGTAGTAGAGACGTGAATCAGCCCCAGCATTTT. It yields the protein CASSRDVNQPQHF.

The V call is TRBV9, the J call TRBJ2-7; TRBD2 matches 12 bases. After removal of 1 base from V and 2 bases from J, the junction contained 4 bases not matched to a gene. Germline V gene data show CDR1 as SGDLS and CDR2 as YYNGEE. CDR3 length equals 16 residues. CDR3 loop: CASSVLAGGLPYEQYF. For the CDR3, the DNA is TGTGCCAGCAGCGTACTAGCGGGAGGGCTACCCTACGAGCAGTACTTC.

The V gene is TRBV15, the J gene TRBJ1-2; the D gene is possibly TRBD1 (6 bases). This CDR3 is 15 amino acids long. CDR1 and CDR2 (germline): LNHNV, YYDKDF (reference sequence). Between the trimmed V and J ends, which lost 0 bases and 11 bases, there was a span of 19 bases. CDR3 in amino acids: CATSRDPYFGQHYTF. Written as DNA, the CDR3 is TGTGCCACCAGCAGAGATCCGTATTTTGGACAGCATTACACCTTC.

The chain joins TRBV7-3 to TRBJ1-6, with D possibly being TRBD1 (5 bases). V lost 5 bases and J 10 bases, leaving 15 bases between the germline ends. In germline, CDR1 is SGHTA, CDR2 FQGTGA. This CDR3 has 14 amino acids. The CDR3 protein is CASSRDRTGSPLHF. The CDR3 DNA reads TGTGCCAGCAGCCGTGACAGAACTGGGTCACCCCTCCACTTT.

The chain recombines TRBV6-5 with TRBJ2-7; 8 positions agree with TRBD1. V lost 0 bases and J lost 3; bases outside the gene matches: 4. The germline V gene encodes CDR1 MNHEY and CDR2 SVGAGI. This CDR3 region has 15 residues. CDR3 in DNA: TGTGCCAGCAGTTACTCTGACAGGGGAATCTACGAGCAGTACTTC. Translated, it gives CASSYSDRGIYEQYF.